This T cell receptor beta chain was found in a study of T cells in women clearing cervical HPV infection. From germline, CDR1 is LGHNT and CDR2 FRNRAP. CDR3 length: 15 amino acids. V lost 5 bases and J 2 bases, leaving 14 bases between the germline ends. Worth noting for this clone: The read finishes 3 residues shy of the CDR3 end, and the germline J gene is used to complete it.

TCRdb keeps only in-frame clones here, not all; method: immunoSEQ multiplex PCR. The sample totals tens of thousands of clones; its top ten clones hold 3.7%. Source material: blood buffy coat. This TCR derives from a woman between 18 and 70 years old with a cervical HPV16 infection that either progressed to CIN3+ or cleared (not recorded which). The chain couples TRBV12-5 to TRBJ2-3; maybe TRBD1 (6 bases). CDR3 residues: CASGDGQYLTDTQYF. CDR3 DNA, as far as it was read: TGTGCTAGTGGTGACGGACAGTATCTCACAGATACG.